Reported below is one T cell receptor (beta chain). Its antigen is unknown. The assay was run at survey level. Assay used: immunoSEQ multiplex PCR; TCRdb lists only in-frame clones, some missing. The data hold 40,000 to 60,000 clones, with 78% observed a single time. This sample stems from a study of pediatric ulcerative colitis. As for the study in general: Disease was pancolitis in several and left-sided in two, histology-confirmed. Notes on the study in general: Substantially fewer templates came from a couple of patients' blood samples. Repertoires came from total lymphocyte DNA, so rare subsets like regulatory T cells may be missed.

The rectum was sampled with one to two pinch biopsies at colonoscopy. The receptor was derived from a girl aged 10-17 years with moderate ulcerative colitis. Sequencing was performed on gut tissue.

The CDR3 spells CASSTRQGIGTDTQYF. In DNA form, the CDR3 reads TGTGCCAGCAGCACCCGACAGGGGATCGGCACAGATACGCAGTATTTT. This chain uses TRBV9 with TRBJ2-3, with 8 bases that match TRBD1. The CDR3 contains 16 residues. Germline trimming cut 4 bases from V and 1 base from J; bases unmatched to any gene: 8. The germline CDR1 and CDR2 sequences are SGDLS and YYNGEE.